This T cell receptor (beta chain) was retrieved from a study of T-cell reconstitution after alpha-beta-depleted transplantation in children. A note on this clonotype: What it recognizes is unknown.

Preparing the TCRbeta library involved the use of unique molecular identifiers. TCRdb reanalysed the PCR reads using MiXCR and keeps one entry per CDR3 protein. Of around 580,000 distinct CDR3 sequences in the sample, roughly 27% were seen once. The germline V gene has CDR1 SEHNR and CDR2 FQNEAQ (reference sequence). Trimming took 1 base from V and 7 from J, leaving 14 bases between them. The CDR3 sequence is 15 residues long. Study results and caveats: Day-60 TCRbeta diversity that was high in some patients was derived from surviving recipient T cells and thymic progenitors. Expanded graft clones, several hundred of them, were reportedly the source of alpha-beta T cells about two months after transplant. T-cell counts and diversity at one year post-transplant came mainly from newly produced T cells.

The chain is built from TRBV7-9 and TRBJ2-1; TRBD2 might be the D (6 bases). The material sequenced was PBMCs, taken before TCRalphabeta/CD19-depleted stem cell transplant. This sequence was found in a boy younger than two with Wiskott-Aldrich syndrome, due to receive a stem cell transplant. The CDR3 bases are TGTGCCAGCAGCTTAGAATTGGGAGGCCGGAATGAGCAGTTCTTC. Amino acid sequence: CASSLELGGRNEQFF.